The next 23 T cell receptor beta chains were all read from a single sample in a study of T cell changes during pregnancy in multiple sclerosis. Profiled with immunoSEQ multiplex PCR; TCRdb holds only in-frame clones, not every one. The sample carries under 40,000 clones, more than 85% recorded once. The sequenced sample was CD8+ T cells from peripheral blood mononuclear cells, obtained in the third trimester of pregnancy. These receptors originate from a female donor with multiple sclerosis, enrolled in a pregnancy study.

This sequence joins TRBV5-4 and TRBJ2-6, with a tentative D call TRBD2 (6 bases). CDR1 is SGHNT and CDR2 is YYREEE in the germline V gene (reference sequence). The CDR3 loop spans 19 amino acids. Trimming removed 1 base at V and 2 bases at J, with 19 bases between. The CDR3 spells CASSLPPRDSRTGANVLTF. CDR3 bases: TGTGCCAGCAGCTTGCCACCGCGGGACTCTCGAACTGGGGCCAACGTCCTGACTTTC.

V and J are TRBV7-8 and TRBJ2-7; 8 bases fit TRBD2. Germline assignment: CDR1 SGHVS and CDR2 FQNEAQ. This CDR3 spans 16 amino acids. V shed 5 bases and J 5 bases; nucleotides not matched to a gene: 14. The CDR3 protein is CASSAGVAGGIHEQYF. CDR3 nucleotide sequence: TGTGCCAGCAGCGCAGGGGTCGCGGGGGGTATCCACGAGCAGTACTTC.

The chain carries TRBV2 and TRBJ2-5, with a weak D call TRBD2 (6 bases). The CDR3 sequence is 14 residues long. Trimming took 3 bases from V and 3 from J, leaving 11 bases between them. Germline V CDR1 and CDR2: SNHLY, FYNNEI. The CDR3 reads CASSEEGREETQYF. The CDR3 nucleotides read TGTGCCAGCAGTGAGGAGGGCAGGGAAGAGACCCAGTACTTC.

The chain couples TRBV27 to TRBJ1-4, with 7 bases matching TRBD1. Germline lookup yields CDR1 MNHEY and CDR2 SMNVEV (reference sequence). Trimming removed 8 bases from V and 6 bases from J; junction bases left unmatched: 6. This CDR3 comprises 13 residues. In DNA form, the CDR3 reads TGTGCCAGCGGCTTCACAGGGGATGAAAAACTGTTTTTT. Protein: CASGFTGDEKLFF.

V gene TRBV29-1 combines with J gene TRBJ2-7, with 8 positions matching TRBD2. The length of the CDR3 is 15 residues. V trimming: 4 bases; J trimming: 3 bases; junction bases outside the gene matches: 11. Germline V CDR1 and CDR2: SQVTM, ANQGSEA. The CDR3 coding sequence is TGCAGCGTTGTTCCCTCGACTAGCGCCCTCTACGAGCAGTACTTC. It encodes CSVVPSTSALYEQYF.

The chain joins TRBV29-1 to TRBJ1-2, with unresolved D. V lost 5 bases and J 4 bases, leaving 11 bases between the germline ends. The germline V gene has CDR1 SQVTM and CDR2 ANQGSEA. This CDR3 region has 12 residues. CDR3 sequence: CSVFIGSYGYTF. DNA for the CDR3: TGCAGCGTTTTCATAGGGAGCTATGGCTACACCTTC.

The chain uses TRBV5-1 and TRBJ2-7; D is possibly TRBD1 (5 bases). Germline loops: CDR1 SGHRS, CDR2 YFSETQ. V was clipped by 0 bases and J by 5 bases, with 9 bases between them. The CDR3 totals 13 residues. The CDR3 DNA is TGCGCCAGCAGCTTGGAGCTAGGGGACGAGCAGTACTTC. Translated, it gives CASSLELGDEQYF.

The chain uses TRBV7-9 and TRBJ2-5; tentative D call: TRBD1 (6 bases). Germline CDR1 reads SEHNR; CDR2 reads FQNEAQ (reference sequence). V was clipped by 4 bases and J by 5 bases, with 14 bases between them. This CDR3 spans 14 amino acids. The CDR3 bases are TGTGCCAGCAGCTCGGACAGTCCGAGGGAGACCCAGTACTTC. This translates into CASSSDSPRETQYF.

This chain uses TRBV5-1 with TRBJ2-7, with 7 nucleotides matching TRBD2. The CDR3 sequence is 16 residues long. With 4 bases clipped from V and 1 base from J, the junction kept 11 bases outside the gene matches. Germline V CDR1 and CDR2: SGHRS, YFSETQ. The CDR3 DNA follows: TGCGCCAGCAGCCTGTCGTTGGCTAGCGGTTCCTACGAGCAGTACTTC. It encodes CASSLSLASGSYEQYF.

The rearrangement links TRBV27 to TRBJ2-7; 10 nucleotides align to TRBD2. The germline CDR1 and CDR2 sequences are MNHEY and SMNVEV (reference sequence). J gave up 7 bases and V 2 bases, and 5 bases lay outside the gene matches. The CDR3 consists of 14 residues. The CDR3, as DNA: TGTGCCAGCAGTTTAGGTAGCGGGGGGTGGGAGCAGTACTTC. Its protein is CASSLGSGGWEQYF.

A word on this clone: Distinct nucleotide sequences in the sample also encode this CDR3. The V gene is TRBV27, the J gene TRBJ1-1, with D unclear. The CDR3 has 13 residues. Germline CDR1 MNHEY, CDR2 SMNVEV (reference sequence). Trimming shortened V by 2 bases and J by 1 base, and 5 bases separated the two germline ends. For the CDR3, the DNA is TGTGCCAGCAGTTTAGGGCAGAACACTGAAGCTTTCTTT. It specifies CASSLGQNTEAFF.

The V gene is TRBV5-5, the J gene TRBJ2-4, with a weak D call TRBD1 (5 bases). The CDR3 sequence is 13 residues long. Germline CDR1 reads SGHKS; CDR2 reads YYEKEE (reference sequence). The germline V and J ends were trimmed by 7 bases and 6 bases, with 14 bases remaining between them. The CDR3 DNA follows: TGTGCCAGCCGTTCAGGGATGGGAAACATTCAGTACTTC. Translation gives CASRSGMGNIQYF.

J is TRBJ1-1 and V is TRBV5-6; 12 bases map to TRBD1. Germline assignment: CDR1 SGHDT and CDR2 YYEEEE. With 4 bases clipped from V and 0 bases from J, the junction kept 10 bases outside the gene matches. The CDR3 runs 18 residues. The CDR3 nucleotides read TGTGCCAGCAGCCGTACCGGGGACAGGGGGCGCGTGAACACTGAAGCTTTCTTT. Protein: CASSRTGDRGRVNTEAFF.

This chain uses TRBV19 with TRBJ2-7, with TRBD1 matching over 11 bases. The ends lost 6 bases at V and 3 bases at J; junction bases unmatched: 4. This CDR3 contains 14 residues. The V gene's germline CDR1 is LNHDA and CDR2 SQIVND (reference sequence). The CDR3 DNA sequence: TGTGCCAGTAGCTACGGGACAGGGGGCTACGAGCAGTACTTC. Translation: CASSYGTGGYEQYF.

Judged by abundance, this clone is medium-sized (0.01 to 0.1%). The chain has TRBV29-1 and TRBJ2-7; 7 bases match TRBD2. The CDR3 is 13 residues long. Germline V gives CDR1 SQVTM, CDR2 ANQGSEA. After removal of 4 bases from V and 0 bases from J, the junction contained 3 bases not matched to a gene. The CDR3 loop reads CSVVRGDSYEQYF. The DNA for the CDR3 is TGCAGCGTTGTACGGGGGGACTCCTACGAGCAGTACTTC.

This chain connects TRBV27 to TRBJ1-1; tentative D call: TRBD1 (6 bases). Between the trimmed V and J ends, which lost 2 bases and 4 bases, there was a span of 8 bases. This CDR3 region has 13 residues. CDR1 is MNHEY, CDR2 SMNVEV, per germline (reference sequence). CDR3 nucleotides: TGTGCCAGCAGTTTAGGGGGGGCCACTGAAGCTTTCTTT. Translation gives CASSLGGATEAFF.

The chain has TRBV25-1 and TRBJ2-7; no firm D call. V lost 1 base to trimming and J lost 0 bases, with 4 bases between them. The length of the CDR3 is 13 residues. Looked up from germline, CDR1 is MGHDK and CDR2 is SYGVNS. The CDR3 sequence is CASSEFISYEQYF. DNA for the CDR3: TGTGCCAGCAGTGAATTTATCTCCTACGAGCAGTACTTC.

Only one count was recorded for this clone. The J gene is TRBJ1-1, the V gene TRBV2; D unclear. CDR1 and CDR2 from the germline V gene are SNHLY and FYNNEI. The V and J ends lost 3 bases and 5 bases respectively, with 13 bases between them. This CDR3 is built from 14 residues. CDR3 sequence: CASSESEVRTEAFF. The CDR3 DNA reads as TGTGCCAGCAGTGAGTCCGAGGTTAGGACTGAAGCTTTCTTT.

The chain employs TRBV4-2 and TRBJ1-2; TRBD1 agrees at 7 bases. V lost 5 bases to trimming and J lost 6 bases; unmatched junction nucleotides: 3. Germline CDR1 reads LGHNA; CDR2 reads YNFKEQ. There are 12 residues in the CDR3. The CDR3 region is CASSTGQDGYTF. The CDR3 region has the DNA TGTGCCAGCAGCACTGGACAGGATGGCTACACCTTC.

The CDR3 loop is CASSYTRSYEQYF. For the CDR3, the DNA is TGTGCCAGCAGTTACACAAGATCCTACGAGCAGTACTTC. The chain is built from TRBV6-6 and TRBJ2-7; D is unresolved. V was trimmed by 2 bases and J by 1 base, leaving 6 bases between them. Germline CDR1 is MNHNY and CDR2 is SVGAGI (reference sequence). This CDR3 has 13 residues.

The rearrangement links TRBV6-5 to TRBJ1-4, with unresolved D. The length of the CDR3 is 14 residues. Germline assignment: CDR1 MNHEY and CDR2 SVGAGI. V was trimmed by 0 bases and J by 7 bases, leaving 9 bases between them. The CDR3 reads CASSYSSEAEKLFF. CDR3 bases: TGTGCCAGCAGTTACTCCTCCGAGGCTGAAAAACTGTTTTTT.

In the case of this clone: At one end, the junction sequence differs from germline, possibly due to a read error. V and J are TRBV19 and TRBJ1-1; D unresolved. The CDR3 consists of 10 residues. Looked up from germline, CDR1 is LNHDA and CDR2 is SQIVND (reference sequence). The CDR3 spells CARGNSEAFF. The CDR3 coding sequence is TGTGCCCGCGGGAACTCTGAAGCTTTCTTT.

The CDR3 region is CASSSHYPGQASFEQFF. Here the CDR3 DNA reads TGTGCCAGCAGCTCACACTACCCGGGACAGGCATCCTTTGAGCAGTTCTTC. The V call is TRBV7-2, the J call TRBJ2-1; 8 bases match TRBD1. V was clipped by 4 bases and J by 9 bases; unmatched bases: 17. The CDR3 is 17 amino acids. CDR1 and CDR2 from the germline V gene are SGHTA and FQGNSA.